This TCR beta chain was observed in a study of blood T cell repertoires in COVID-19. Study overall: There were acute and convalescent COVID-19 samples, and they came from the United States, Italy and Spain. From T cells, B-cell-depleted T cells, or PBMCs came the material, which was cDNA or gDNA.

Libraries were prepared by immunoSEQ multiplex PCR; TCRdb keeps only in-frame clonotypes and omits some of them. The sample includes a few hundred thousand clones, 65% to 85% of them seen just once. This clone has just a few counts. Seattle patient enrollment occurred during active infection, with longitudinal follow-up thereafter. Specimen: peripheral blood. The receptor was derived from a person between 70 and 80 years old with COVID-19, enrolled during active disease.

CDR3 nucleotides: TGTGCCAGCGACCCATGTAAATTGGGCTTACTCCCCTCCCCTGGCAGCAATCAGCCCCAGCATTTT. Its translation: CASDPCKLGLLPSPGSNQPQHF. This chain links TRBV21-1 with TRBJ1-5; the table's D call, TRBD1, has no DNA check behind it. TRBV21-1 is noted as a pseudogene. CDR3 length equals 22 residues.